This TCR beta chain was sequenced for a study of CD8+CD57+ T cells in acquired aplastic anemia. The overall study: Sorted CD4+ and CD8+ cells gave a mean 3.2 ug DNA, range 0.2 to 27.4 ug.

Profiling that covered TCR beta VDJ and CDR3 relied on genomic DNA as its template. In TCRdb, the reads were re-called with MiXCR into one record per CDR3 protein. The sample comprises 250,000 to 300,000 distinct CDR3 sequences, 56% of which are singletons, and 1.3% rests with the top ten. Turning to this clonotype: Its antigen is still unknown.

Study-wide results and caveats: Controls did not differ significantly from patients in CD8+ Simpson's diversity. It was found that some 31 CD8+ CDR3 sequences were shared between patients and controls.

For sequencing, patients were chosen who had shown expansion of CD8+CD57+ cells by flow cytometry. V trimming: 0 bases; J trimming: 1 base; junction bases outside the gene matches: 4. The CDR3 sequence is 15 residues long. CDR1 and CDR2 from the germline V gene are DFQATT and SNEGSKA (reference sequence). The chain employs TRBV20-1 and TRBJ1-1; 8 bases are shared with TRBD1. This clonotype was obtained from a human donor with aplastic anemia. Input material: sorted CD4+, CD8+, or CD8+CD57+ T cells (not recorded which) from PBMCs. CDR3 amino acids: CSARDIGQGNTEAFF. The DNA of the CDR3 is TGCAGTGCTAGAGATATCGGACAGGGGAACACTGAAGCTTTCTTT.